Each of the 27 T cell receptor beta chains below was sequenced from the same sample in a study of T cell repertoires in cytomegalovirus infection (dated by TCRdb to about 2019). The run used an Illumina HiSeq 1500. Through fastp at Q25 and MiXCR, TCRdb rebuilt clones from the public reads, retaining in-frame beta chains. CDR3 protein duplicates are merged, each entry listing the most common genes and DNA. The sample records 650,000 to 900,000 distinct CDR3 sequences, approximately 29% of which are singletons. The ten largest clones take up over 10% of the sample. Their recognized antigens are unknown. Reading the label with the study, this specimen's treatment or condition is: in vitro stimulation with specific CMV peptide epitopes to enrich CMV-specific T cells. This specimen was cultured CD8+ T cells from PBMCs, taken from culture after CMV antigen stimulation. The receptors here all came from a human donor in good health (CMV status not recorded). Some clones in this sample may be carry-over from other donors' samples.

This clonotype was counted between two and nine times. The chain is built from TRBV7-6 and TRBJ2-3; D perhaps matches TRBD2 (5 bases). Germline-derived CDR1 and CDR2 are SGHVS and FNYEAQ. Trimming took off 0 bases at V and 0 bases at J, with 10 bases between the two ends. This CDR3 comprises 16 residues. CDR3 region: CASSLALAASTDTQYF. CDR3 nucleotide sequence: TGTGCCAGCAGCTTAGCGCTAGCTGCTAGCACAGATACGCAGTATTTT.

Here the CDR3 reads CASSIGGGLPEAFF. The CDR3 DNA sequence: TGTGCCAGTAGTATTGGAGGGGGCCTTCCTGAAGCTTTCTTT. The rearrangement joins TRBV19 to TRBJ1-1, with 7 bases identical to TRBD1. V was clipped by 3 bases and J by 6 bases; unmatched bases: 7. CDR1 and CDR2 (germline): LNHDA, SQIVND (reference sequence). This CDR3 spans 14 amino acids.

This clonotype was counted many times. The V and J genes are TRBV12-3 or TRBV12-4 and TRBJ2-1; TRBD1 or TRBD2 may be the D gene (5 bases each). This CDR3 is built from 16 residues. V was cut by 2 bases and J by 7 bases, with 18 bases left in between. DNA of the CDR3: TGTGCCAGCAGTTTACCGAACAGGATTAGGAGGAATGAGCAGTTCTTC. Translation gives CASSLPNRIRRNEQFF.

This clonotype was detected only a few times. V gene TRBV20-1 combines with J gene TRBJ2-7, with 11 bases identical to TRBD2. Germline V gives CDR1 DFQATT, CDR2 SNEGSKA (reference sequence). J lost 4 bases, V lost 0 bases, and 11 bases had no gene match. CDR3 length: 17 residues. CDR3 bases: TGCAGTGCTAGAGATCCCTTTCTAGCGGGGGGCAATTACGAGCAGTACTTC. Translated, it gives CSARDPFLAGGNYEQYF.

A few counts support this clonotype. V gene TRBV7-9 combines with J gene TRBJ2-1; 7 positions agree with TRBD2. CDR1 and CDR2 from the germline V gene are SEHNR and FQNEAQ (reference sequence). The V and J ends lost 4 bases and 5 bases, in that order; junction bases with no gene match: 11. The CDR3 loop spans 16 amino acids. The DNA of the CDR3 is TGTGCCAGCAGCTCAAGCCTGGGGGGGGAGAACAATGAGCAGTTCTTC. Translated: CASSSSLGGENNEQFF.

This clonotype was found a few times. The genes are TRBV19 and TRBJ1-5; D is unresolved. This CDR3 comprises 13 residues. The V gene lost 9 bases and the J gene lost 5 bases, with 14 bases spanning the gap. In germline, CDR1 is LNHDA, CDR2 SQIVND (reference sequence). The DNA for the CDR3 is TGTGCCAGCTCCTTTGGGTTGGATCAGCCCCAGCATTTT. Its protein product is CASSFGLDQPQHF.

This clonotype has more than one count but fewer than ten. V and J are TRBV7-9 and TRBJ1-2; weak D call: TRBD1 (5 bases). This CDR3 is built from 14 residues. V was clipped by 1 base and J by 2 bases, with 8 bases between them. Looked up from germline, CDR1 is SEHNR and CDR2 is FQNEAQ (reference sequence). In DNA form, the CDR3 reads TGTGCCAGCAGCTTAGGGACAATGAACTATGGCTACACCTTC. This encodes CASSLGTMNYGYTF.

The J gene is TRBJ2-1, the V gene TRBV5-6; D call uncertain. V dropped 5 bases and J dropped 4 bases, with 16 bases sitting between them. In germline, CDR1 is SGHDT, CDR2 YYEEEE. The CDR3 sequence is 15 residues long. The CDR3 sequence is CASSPAPGGYNEQFF. The CDR3 coding sequence is TGTGCCAGCAGTCCTGCACCCGGCGGATACAATGAGCAGTTCTTC.

The V gene is TRBV6-6, the J gene TRBJ2-7, with D uncertain. The length of the CDR3 is 12 residues. Between the trimmed V and J ends, which lost 6 bases and 5 bases, there was a span of 11 bases. Looked up from germline, CDR1 is MNHNY and CDR2 is SVGAGI (reference sequence). CDR3 DNA sequence: TGTGCCAGCAGCTACCCTCTCGACGAGCAGTACTTC. Translating it yields CASSYPLDEQYF.

This clonotype was counted ten times or more. The rearrangement links TRBV5-6 to TRBJ2-1; D assignment may be TRBD1 or TRBD2 (5 bases each). V shed 2 bases and J shed 9 bases, with 12 bases lying between them. The CDR3 covers 13 residues. Germline CDR1 SGHDT, CDR2 YYEEEE. The CDR3 DNA follows: TGTGCCAGCAGCTTCTCATATGGGACTGAGCAGTTCTTC. This sequence encodes CASSFSYGTEQFF.

This chain connects TRBV6-6 to TRBJ1-5; a weak D match, TRBD1 (6 bases). Trimming took 7 bases from V and 0 from J, leaving 19 bases between them. The CDR3 has 17 residues. Looked up from germline, CDR1 is MNHNY and CDR2 is SVGAGI (reference sequence). This chain's CDR3 is CASTKLPGTTSNQPQHF. The CDR3 region has the DNA TGTGCCAGCACCAAACTCCCCGGGACAACTAGCAATCAGCCCCAGCATTTT.

The chain couples TRBV4-1 to TRBJ2-1; tentatively, D is TRBD2 (5 bases). The CDR3 is 18 amino acids. CDR1 and CDR2 (germline): MGHRA, YSYEKL. V gave up 1 base and J gave up 0 bases, with 16 bases separating them. The CDR3 spells CASSQVVPRRSSYNEQFF. The CDR3, as DNA: TGCGCCAGCAGCCAAGTCGTTCCCCGGAGGAGCTCCTACAATGAGCAGTTCTTC.

This clonotype occurred many times. This rearrangement joins TRBV7-8 to TRBJ2-4; tentatively, D is TRBD1 (6 bases). V was pared by 1 base and J by 0 bases, with 10 bases between. Germline V gene data show CDR1 as SGHVS and CDR2 as FQNEAQ. This CDR3 region has 16 residues. CDR3 in amino acids: CASSLGTALAKNIQYF. The CDR3 nucleotides are TGTGCCAGCAGCTTAGGGACAGCCTTAGCCAAAAACATTCAGTACTTC.

This clonotype was seen repeatedly, ten times or more. This chain connects TRBV4-1 to TRBJ2-3; D remains ambiguous. The CDR3 runs to 12 residues. The germline V gene encodes CDR1 MGHRA and CDR2 YSYEKL. V dropped 3 bases and J dropped 5 bases, with 6 bases sitting between them. The chain's CDR3 is CASSHDGDTQYF. CDR3 nucleotide sequence: TGCGCCAGCAGCCATGACGGAGATACGCAGTATTTT.

Concerning this clonotype itself: Its ends do not fully match the called genes, so a read error is possible. The chain recombines TRBV12-3 or TRBV12-4 with TRBJ2-3, with 11 bases aligning to TRBD2. This CDR3 has 14 amino acids. The CDR3 region is CASSLAGGHPTQYF. The CDR3 nucleotides are TGTGCCAGCAGTCTAGCGGGGGGCCATCCCACGCAGTATTTT.

This chain joins TRBV25-1 and TRBJ2-7; no clear D. The CDR3 is made up of 15 amino acids. Germline values: CDR1 MGHDK, CDR2 SYGVNS. Trimming removed 3 bases from V and 2 bases from J, with 14 bases in between. The CDR3 DNA is TGTGCCAGCAGTGACCCCCCCCTCAGAACCTACGAGCAGTACGTC. It encodes CASSDPPLRTYEQYV.

This clonotype was found many times. The chain carries TRBV7-9 and TRBJ2-7; unclear D gene. The CDR3 is 15 residues long. CDR1 is SEHNR, CDR2 FQNEAQ, per germline (reference sequence). The V end lost 5 bases, the J end lost 1 base, and 15 bases lay between the germline ends. CDR3 DNA: TGTGCCAGCAGCCCCCCCGGAGACGCATCCTACGAGCAGTACTTC. Translated: CASSPPGDASYEQYF.

This chain joins TRBV6-6 and TRBJ2-1, with TRBD1 as a possible D gene (5 bases). The CDR3 length is 12 residues. Trimming took 9 bases from V and 7 from J, leaving 13 bases between them. Germline CDR1 and CDR2: MNHNY and SVGAGI (reference sequence). In nucleotides, the CDR3 is TGTGCCAGTGGACCGGACAAGAATGAGCAGTTCTTC. Translating gives CASGPDKNEQFF.

In this sample, this clonotype turned up once. CDR3 sequence (DNA): TGTGCCAGCACCCCCCCCATTCGCACAGATACGCAGTATTTT. Translated: CASTPPIRTDTQYF. The chain is built from TRBV7-9 and TRBJ2-3; D is unclear. In germline, CDR1 is SEHNR, CDR2 FQNEAQ (reference sequence). Trimming removed 7 bases at V and 1 base at J, with 12 bases between. The CDR3 consists of 14 residues.

The chain employs TRBV19 and TRBJ2-7, with 8 nucleotides matching TRBD1. Looked up from germline, CDR1 is LNHDA and CDR2 is SQIVND (reference sequence). Losses at the gene ends were 5 bases for V and 0 bases for J; bases not matched to a gene: 3. The CDR3 has 14 residues. The CDR3 here is CASSGQGLSYEQYF. As DNA, the CDR3 is TGTGCCAGTAGTGGACAGGGCCTCTCCTACGAGCAGTACTTC.

In its sample, this clonotype was seen a few times. The rearrangement links TRBV27 to TRBJ1-2; tentatively, D is TRBD1 (5 bases). CDR3 size: 16 residues. Germline V lookup: CDR1 MNHEY, CDR2 SMNVEV (reference sequence). V was clipped by 3 bases and J by 4 bases, with 18 bases between them. CDR3 DNA: TGTGCCAGCAGTTTCTCCTCCGGGGAGGGGTTCTATGGCTACACCTTC. Its protein is CASSFSSGEGFYGYTF.

The V call is TRBV7-6, the J call TRBJ1-2; D gene uncertain. This CDR3 has 16 residues. Deletions cut 5 bases from V and 5 bases from J, with 21 bases between. From germline, CDR1 is SGHVS and CDR2 FNYEAQ. The CDR3 DNA is TGTGCCAGCAGCCAGATTGGGGAAATCGGGTCGTATGGCTACACCTTC. Protein sequence: CASSQIGEIGSYGYTF.

V and J are TRBV20-1 and TRBJ2-7; 12 nucleotides align to TRBD2. V lost 3 bases to trimming and J lost 3 bases; unmatched junction nucleotides: 9. This CDR3 comprises 16 residues. Per the germline V gene, CDR1 is DFQATT and CDR2 is SNEGSKA (reference sequence). CDR3 in DNA: TGCAGTGCTAGTGGACCGGGACTAGCGGGCCTCTACGAGCAGTACGTC. Its protein is CSASGPGLAGLYEQYV.

V usage is TRBV7-9 and J usage is TRBJ1-2; 9 bases map to TRBD1. The CDR3 sequence is 14 residues long. J was trimmed by 5 bases and V by 5 bases; bases with no gene match: 6. Germline CDR1 and CDR2: SEHNR and FQNEAQ (reference sequence). The CDR3 sequence is CASSALTGGYGYTF. CDR3 nucleotides: TGTGCCAGCAGCGCGTTGACAGGGGGGTATGGCTACACCTTC.

This clonotype was recorded a few times. The rearrangement uses TRBV12-3 or TRBV12-4 and TRBJ1-2; a weak D match, TRBD1 (5 bases). Deletions cut 6 bases from V and 6 bases from J, with 20 bases between. This CDR3 has 15 residues. CDR3 residues: CASSFLSGGGDGYTF. The DNA of the CDR3 is TGTGCCAGCAGCTTCCTGTCCGGGGGTGGGGATGGCTACACCTTC.

This clonotype came up many times. The chain joins TRBV12-3 or TRBV12-4 to TRBJ2-2; D is perhaps TRBD1 (7 bases). The CDR3 consists of 20 residues. Trimming pared 5 bases from V and 0 bases from J, leaving 25 bases between. The CDR3 sequence: CASSVWGQRAYPSNTGELFF. In DNA, the CDR3 is TGTGCCAGCAGTGTCTGGGGACAGCGGGCCTACCCTTCGAACACCGGGGAGCTGTTTTTT.

Notes on this clonotype: Relative to the germline gene, one junction end is altered; a read error may explain this. The chain carries TRBV6-6 and TRBJ2-2; D gene uncertain. Germline CDR1 MNHNY, CDR2 SVGAGI (reference sequence). This CDR3 contains 14 residues. The CDR3 DNA follows: TGTGTCAGCAGTCGACCGGGCTTTCACGGGGAGCTGTTTTTT. Translated, it gives CVSSRPGFHGELFF.